This T cell receptor beta chain was sequenced during a study of cytomegalovirus exposure and HLA in healthy donors. CDR1 and CDR2 from the germline V gene are SGHRS and YFSETQ. The CDR3 runs 14 residues. J lost 10 bases, V lost 2 bases, and 6 bases had no gene match. Using immunoSEQ multiplex PCR, the repertoire was profiled, and TCRdb retains in-frame clones only, with some absent. The sample carries 250,000 to 300,000 clones, 65% to 90% recorded once. These donors were members of the approximately 110-subject validation cohort, a group separate from the roughly 670-subject first cohort. Sequencing input: PBMCs. The clonotype comes from a woman under 30 in good health and CMV-seronegative. This chain uses TRBV5-1 with TRBJ1-6; 7 bases fit TRBD1. CDR3 residues: CASSLQGTGSPLHF. DNA of the CDR3: TGCGCCAGCAGCTTACAGGGGACGGGATCACCCCTCCACTTT.